These 13 T cell receptor beta chains were sequenced from one sample in a study of tumor-infiltrating lymphocytes in primary liver carcinoma. Total RNA amounting to around 450 ng was the source from which TCR beta cDNA was made with a constant-region primer. Slightly modified ARM-PCR with three nested multiplex PCR rounds yielded TCR beta libraries. Forward primers for TRBV1-TRBV30 and a C-beta reverse primer served the first two PCR rounds, at roughly 10 cycles each. MiXCR was run by TCRdb on the multiplex PCR reads, yielding one entry per CDR3 protein. Of 100,000 or so distinct CDR3 sequences listed, 55% to 70% are singletons. The source material, about 18-33 mg of unsorted bulk tissue, was used to co-extract RNA and DNA. The material sequenced was liver tumor tissue from sampling region 5. Sample subset: tumor region T5, tumor centre. Receptor source: a woman aged 55-70 years with primary liver carcinoma and hepatitis B virus infection.

As for this clonotype: A much larger clonotype is one base distant, so this may be a read error. Likely a read error: the CDR3 ends without its conserved phenylalanine or tryptophan. The CDR3 protein is CASNRDNSYEQYL. The CDR3 coding sequence is TGTGCCAGCAATCGGGACAACTCCTACGAGCAGTACCTC. The rearrangement uses TRBV2 and TRBJ2-7, with D perhaps TRBD1 (6 bases). V lost 7 bases to trimming and J lost 0 bases, with 10 bases between them. The CDR3 loop spans 13 amino acids. The germline V gene has CDR1 SNHLY and CDR2 FYNNEI.

This chain uses TRBV19 with TRBJ1-5; D remains unclear. The germline V and J ends were trimmed by 3 bases and 0 bases, with 6 bases remaining between them. Germline loops: CDR1 LNHDA, CDR2 SQIVND (reference sequence). This CDR3 has 14 residues. CDR3 in DNA: TGTGCCAGTAGTATGAGGAATAGCAATCAGCCCCAGCATTTT. This codes for CASSMRNSNQPQHF.

A word on this clonotype: One junction end disagrees with the germline gene, perhaps due to a read error. This rearrangement joins TRBV11-2 to TRBJ2-5; TRBD1 matches 8 bases. The CDR3 has 15 amino acids. Germline CDR1 is SGHAT and CDR2 is FQNNGV. CDR3 sequence reads: CASCFYQGALESQYF. In nucleotides, the CDR3 is TGTGCCAGCTGTTTTTATCAGGGGGCATTGGAGAGCCAGTACTTC. Full variable domain (remainder filled in from reference TRBV11-2 and TRBJ2-5): EAGVAQSPRYKIIEKRQSVAFWCNPISGHATLYWYQQILGQGPKLLIQFQNNGVVDDSQLPKDRFSAERLKGVDSTLKIQPAKLEDSAVYLCASCFYQGALESQYFGPGTRLLVL.

Regarding this clonotype: This may stem from a read error, because a much larger clone lies one nucleotide away. The chain links TRBV5-4 to TRBJ2-7; TRBD1 matches 11 bases. Germline V gives CDR1 SGHNT, CDR2 YYREEE (reference sequence). The CDR3 contains 15 residues. CDR3 DNA sequence: TGTGCCAGCCGCTTCGGACAGGGGGCTGACAACGAGCAGTACTTC. Protein: CASRFGQGADNEQYF.

This clonotype was seen ten or more times. The chain joins TRBV10-2 to TRBJ2-5; maybe TRBD2 (6 bases). CDR1 is WSHSY, CDR2 SAAADI, per germline. The CDR3 loop spans 16 amino acids. V shed 8 bases and J shed 2 bases, with 21 bases lying between them. The CDR3 sequence is CASQNKQAGPQETQYF. The CDR3 DNA sequence: TGCGCCAGCCAAAATAAACAGGCGGGGCCACAAGAGACCCAGTACTTC.

This clonotype was picked up many times. The chain carries TRBV9 and TRBJ1-6; the D is unclear. CDR3 size: 12 residues. Trimming removed 2 bases at V and 5 bases at J, with 2 bases between. Germline CDR1 is SGDLS and CDR2 is YYNGEE. As DNA, the CDR3 is TGTGCCAGCAGCGTCGATAATTCACCCCTCCACTTT. It translates to CASSVDNSPLHF.

As regards this clonotype: One base away lies a much larger clone, so this may be a sequencing read error. The chain links TRBV6-5 to TRBJ2-3, with 11 bases matching TRBD1. The V and J ends lost 6 bases and 4 bases, in that order; junction bases with no gene match: 6. This CDR3 contains 15 residues. In germline, CDR1 is MNHEY, CDR2 SVGAGI. The CDR3 sequence: CASSLGQGAPDTQYF. In DNA form, the CDR3 reads TGTGCCAGCAGCCTCGGACAGGGGGCGCCAGATACGCAGTATTTT.

In this sample, this clonotype turned up once. The genes are TRBV11-2 and TRBJ1-1, with D possibly matching TRBD1 (6 bases). Germline lookup yields CDR1 SGHAT and CDR2 FQNNGV. The V gene lost 5 bases and the J gene lost 3 bases, with 13 bases spanning the gap. The CDR3 totals 14 residues. CDR3 loop: CASSPRTVYTEAFF. The CDR3 coding sequence is TGTGCCAGCAGCCCTCGGACAGTTTACACTGAAGCTTTCTTT.

As regards this clonotype: The junction departs from the called germline gene at one end, perhaps through a read error. This chain joins TRBV29-1 and TRBJ2-1; D is undetermined. Germline loops: CDR1 SQVTM, CDR2 ANQGSEA. The CDR3 spans 13 residues. In nucleotides, the CDR3 is TGCAGCGTTCGCCGGATCTTCTACAATGAGCTGTTCTTC. It translates to CSVRRIFYNELFF.

This clonotype has just one count. The chain has TRBV11-2 and TRBJ1-6; D not certain. Germline CDR1 SGHAT, CDR2 FQNNGV. The CDR3 extends over 13 amino acids. V shed 9 bases and J shed 7 bases, with 13 bases lying between them. CDR3 residues: CASGFIMNSPLHF. The DNA for the CDR3 is TGTGCCAGTGGCTTTATAATGAATTCACCCCTCCACTTT.

Within the sample, this clonotype is medium-sized. The V and J genes are TRBV4-1 and TRBJ2-5; 9 bases are shared with TRBD1. The CDR3 runs to 14 residues. Germline V gives CDR1 MGHRA, CDR2 YSYEKL. V lost 4 bases to trimming and J lost 4 bases; unmatched junction nucleotides: 4. CDR3 nucleotide sequence: TGCGCCAGCAGCCCAAAGGACAGGGGAGAGACCCAGTACTTC. Translating gives CASSPKDRGETQYF.

Concerning this clonotype itself: The conserved final phenylalanine or tryptophan is absent from the CDR3, which likely points to a read error. The rearrangement links TRBV6-5 to TRBJ1-6; D is perhaps TRBD1 (5 bases). The germline CDR1 and CDR2 sequences are MNHEY and SVGAGI. The CDR3 loop spans 16 amino acids. With 5 bases removed from V and 4 bases from J, the gap between germline ends came to 15 bases. This CDR3 is CASSLQELAYNSPLHC. The CDR3 coding sequence is TGTGCCAGCAGTCTACAGGAGTTGGCTTATAATTCACCCCTCCACTGT.

This clonotype was seen more than once but under ten times. The chain combines TRBV15 with TRBJ1-5; 7 nucleotides match TRBD1. The CDR3 has 18 amino acids. The ends lost 0 bases at V and 0 bases at J; junction bases unmatched: 8. Germline V gives CDR1 LNHNV, CDR2 YYDKDF (reference sequence). CDR3 sequence: CATSRDRRGGLSNQPQHF. The DNA of the CDR3 is TGTGCCACCAGCAGAGATCGCAGGGGGGGCCTTAGCAATCAGCCCCAGCATTTT.